This TCR beta chain was identified during a study of monozygotic twins with cystic fibrosis. Study-level points and caveats: Monozygotic CF twins shared more identical nucleotide clonotypes than unrelated patients. Age, concordance and disease severity did not associate with shared CDR3 numbers. Median Simpson clonality of approximately 0.009 suggested naive T cells predominated.

Libraries were prepared by immunoSEQ multiplex PCR; TCRdb keeps only in-frame clonotypes and omits some of them. The sample lists nearly 25,000 clones, 91% occurring once. CDR1 is SNHLY and CDR2 is FYNNEI in the germline V gene. This CDR3 comprises 15 residues. V was pared by 2 bases and J by 6 bases, with 16 bases between. In the case of this clone: Its cognate antigen is unknown.

Material: blood. The V gene is TRBV2, the J gene TRBJ1-1; a weak D match, TRBD1 (5 bases). The receptor was derived from a girl under 10 years old with cystic fibrosis. CDR3 amino acids: CASSEQGLYVAEAFF. Here the CDR3 DNA reads TGTGCCAGCAGTGAACAGGGTCTGTATGTAGCTGAAGCTTTCTTT.